The clone carrying this T cell receptor (beta chain) was detected many times. Its antigen is not identified. Germline assignment: CDR1 SGHRS and CDR2 YFSETQ. Unmatched junction bases numbered 3, after V lost 4 bases and J lost 3 bases. The CDR3 is made up of 14 amino acids. RNA transcripts provided the source from which TCR beta CDR3 regions were amplified. HTBI primers were the set used in a first-round RT-PCR of the TCR CDR3. TCRdb re-called the multiplex PCR reads with MiXCR, one entry per CDR3 protein. The sample contains about 260,000 distinct CDR3 sequences, 16% of which appear only once. These data come from a study of T cells in Graves' hyperthyroidism and ophthalmopathy. Overall study context: Blood from the periphery was taken at initial diagnosis, before any treatment.

Each diagnosis was grounded in clinical symptoms, serum thyroxine and TRAb, thyroid ultrasound, and orbital computed tomography. Study-wide points: Blood shared most expanded thyroid clonotypes above 0.001.

Sequencing was performed on blood. The clonotype originates from a woman younger than 35 with Graves' ophthalmopathy. The gene calls are TRBV5-1 and TRBJ1-2, with 10 nucleotides matching TRBD1. For the CDR3, the DNA is TGCGCCAGCAGCACCGGACAGGGGGACTATGGCTACACCTTC. Translation gives CASSTGQGDYGYTF.